This T cell receptor beta chain was recorded in a study of blood T cell repertoires in COVID-19. Study summary: Some COVID-19 samples were acute and others convalescent; all came from the United States, Italy and Spain.

TCRdb keeps only in-frame clones here, not all; method: immunoSEQ multiplex PCR. The data contain 75,000 to 100,000 clones, about 85% of them singletons. The sequenced sample was peripheral blood. This TCR was sampled from a man between 60 and 70 years old with acute or convalescent COVID-19.

The CDR3 here is CASRADREGNTEAFF. CDR3 coding DNA: TGTGCCAGCAGGGCGGACAGGGAGGGGAACACTGAAGCTTTCTTT. V and J are TRBV2 and TRBJ1-1; 8 bases are shared with TRBD1. The CDR3 is made up of 15 amino acids. The junction had 7 bases not matched to a gene; V was cut back by 6 bases and J by 1 base. In germline, CDR1 is SNHLY, CDR2 FYNNEI.